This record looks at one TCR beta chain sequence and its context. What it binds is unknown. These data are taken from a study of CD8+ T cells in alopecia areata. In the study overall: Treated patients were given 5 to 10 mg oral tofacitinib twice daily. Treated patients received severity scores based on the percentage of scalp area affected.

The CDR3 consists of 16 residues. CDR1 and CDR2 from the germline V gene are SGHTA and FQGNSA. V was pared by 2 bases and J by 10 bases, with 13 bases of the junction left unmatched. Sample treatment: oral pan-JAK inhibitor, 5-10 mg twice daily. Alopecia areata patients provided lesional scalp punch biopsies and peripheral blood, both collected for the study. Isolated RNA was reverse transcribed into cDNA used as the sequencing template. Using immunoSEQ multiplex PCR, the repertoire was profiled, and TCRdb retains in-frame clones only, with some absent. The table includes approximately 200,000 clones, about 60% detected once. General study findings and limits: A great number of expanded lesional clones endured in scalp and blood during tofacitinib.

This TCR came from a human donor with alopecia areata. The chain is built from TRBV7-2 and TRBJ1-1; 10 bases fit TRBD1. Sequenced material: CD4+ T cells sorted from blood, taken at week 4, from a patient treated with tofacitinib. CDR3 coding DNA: TGTGCCAGCAGCTTACTAATAGGGGCGGGACAGGGGACAGCTTTCTTT. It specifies CASSLLIGAGQGTAFF. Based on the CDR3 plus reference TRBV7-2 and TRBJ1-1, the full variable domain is GAGVSQSPSNKVTEKGKDVELRCDPISGHTALYWYRQSLGQGLEFLIYFQGNSAPDKSGLPSDRFSAERTGGSVSTLTIQRTQQEDSAVYLCASSLLIGAGQGTAFFGQGTRLTVV.